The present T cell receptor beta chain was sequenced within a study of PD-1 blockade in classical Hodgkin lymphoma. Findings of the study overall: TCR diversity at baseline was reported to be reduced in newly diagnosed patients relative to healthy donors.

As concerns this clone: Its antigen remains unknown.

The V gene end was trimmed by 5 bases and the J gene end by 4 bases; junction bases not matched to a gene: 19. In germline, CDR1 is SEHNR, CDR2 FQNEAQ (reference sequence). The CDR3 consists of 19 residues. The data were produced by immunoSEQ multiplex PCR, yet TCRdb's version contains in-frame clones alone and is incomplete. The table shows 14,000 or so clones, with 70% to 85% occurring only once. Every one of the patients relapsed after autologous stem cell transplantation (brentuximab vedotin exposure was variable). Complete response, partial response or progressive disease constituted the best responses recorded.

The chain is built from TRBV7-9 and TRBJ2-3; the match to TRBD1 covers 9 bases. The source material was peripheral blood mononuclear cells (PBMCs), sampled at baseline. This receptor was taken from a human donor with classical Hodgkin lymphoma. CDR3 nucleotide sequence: TGTGCCAGCAGCGTCTCTGGGACAGGGTGGATGAGGGAGTCAGATACGCAGTATTTT. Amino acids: CASSVSGTGWMRESDTQYF.